Described below is a single T cell receptor (beta chain) sequence and its context. The antigen is undetermined. During corrective heart surgery, resections were taken, and the thymus tissue came from them. Donor material was obtained from healthy Finnish infants undergoing corrective surgery for congenital heart defects. Using immunoSEQ multiplex PCR, the repertoire was profiled, and TCRdb retains in-frame clones only, with some absent. Among tens of thousands of clones listed, roughly 94% were seen once. Between the trimmed V and J ends, which lost 4 bases and 0 bases, there was a span of 13 bases. Germline V gene data show CDR1 as MGHDK and CDR2 as SYGVNS. This CDR3 region has 17 residues. The data are from a study of human thymus T cells. Whole-study results and caveats: What related research reported was that thymic repertoires overlapped highly among unrelated individuals. Both thymic and peripheral blood repertoires showed apparently biased V and J usage.

The sequencing sample was made of thymus tissue. The clonotype originates from a girl in the first two years of life with a congenital heart defect but otherwise immunologically healthy. The V and J genes are TRBV25-1 and TRBJ2-6; weak D call: TRBD1 (6 bases). CDR3 nucleotides: TGTGCCAGCAGTGGGACAGCTCAAGCCTCTGGGGCCAACGTCCTGACTTTC. It yields the protein CASSGTAQASGANVLTF.